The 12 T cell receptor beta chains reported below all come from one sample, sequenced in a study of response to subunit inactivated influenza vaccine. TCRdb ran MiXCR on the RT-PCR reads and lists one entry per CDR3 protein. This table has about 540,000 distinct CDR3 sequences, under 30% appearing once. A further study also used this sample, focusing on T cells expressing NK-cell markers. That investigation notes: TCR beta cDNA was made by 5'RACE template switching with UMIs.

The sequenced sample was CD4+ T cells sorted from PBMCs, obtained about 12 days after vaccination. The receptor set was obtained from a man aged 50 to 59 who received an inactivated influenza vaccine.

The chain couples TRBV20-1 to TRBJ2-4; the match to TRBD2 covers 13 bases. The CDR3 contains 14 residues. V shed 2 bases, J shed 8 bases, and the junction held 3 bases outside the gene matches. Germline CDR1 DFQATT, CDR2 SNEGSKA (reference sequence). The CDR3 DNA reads TGCAGTGCTAGAATAGGACTAGCGGGAGACATTCAGTACTTC. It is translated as CSARIGLAGDIQYF.

CDR3 region: CAISGQENTGELFF. The CDR3 bases are TGTGCCATCAGCGGACAGGAGAACACCGGGGAGCTGTTTTTT. This chain uses TRBV10-3 with TRBJ2-2; the match to TRBD1 covers 7 bases. This CDR3 has 14 amino acids. Germline V gene sequence: CDR1 ENHRY, CDR2 SYGVKD. Trimming cost V 6 bases and J 1 base; bases outside gene matches: 2.

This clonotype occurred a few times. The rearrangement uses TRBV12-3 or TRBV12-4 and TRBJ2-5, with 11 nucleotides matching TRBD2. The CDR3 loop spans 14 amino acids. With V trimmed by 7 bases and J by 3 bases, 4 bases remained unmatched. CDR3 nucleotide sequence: TGTGCCAGCACAACTAGCGGGAGCAAAGAGACCCAGTACTTC. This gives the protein CASTTSGSKETQYF.

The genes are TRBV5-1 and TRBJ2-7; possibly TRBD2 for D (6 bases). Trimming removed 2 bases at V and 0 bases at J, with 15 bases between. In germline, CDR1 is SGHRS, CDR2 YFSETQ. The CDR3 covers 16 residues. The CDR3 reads CASSFVSGSLSYEQYF. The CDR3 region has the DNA TGCGCCAGCAGCTTTGTTAGCGGTTCCCTCTCCTACGAGCAGTACTTC.

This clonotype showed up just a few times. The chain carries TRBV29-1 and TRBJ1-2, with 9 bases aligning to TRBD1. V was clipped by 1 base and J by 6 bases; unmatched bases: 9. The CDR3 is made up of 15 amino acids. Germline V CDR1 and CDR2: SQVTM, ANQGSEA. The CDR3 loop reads CSVEGGDRVFHGYTF. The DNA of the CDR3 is TGCAGCGTTGAAGGTGGGGACAGGGTGTTCCATGGCTACACCTTC.

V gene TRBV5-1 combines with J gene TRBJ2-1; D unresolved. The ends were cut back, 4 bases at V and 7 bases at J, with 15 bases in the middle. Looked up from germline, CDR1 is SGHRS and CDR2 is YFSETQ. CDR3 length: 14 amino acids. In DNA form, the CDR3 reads TGCGCCAGCAGCAGGGCCCCCCATTGGAATGAGCAGTTCTTC. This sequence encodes CASSRAPHWNEQFF.

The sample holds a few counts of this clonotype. The CDR3 nucleotides are TGTGCCAGCAGCCCAGGGGGCCCATATAGCAATCAGCCCCAGCATTTT. It codes for CASSPGGPYSNQPQHF. The chain combines TRBV5-4 with TRBJ1-5; 8 bases map to TRBD1. With 4 bases clipped from V and 0 bases from J, the junction kept 6 bases outside the gene matches. From germline, CDR1 is SGHNT and CDR2 YYREEE (reference sequence). CDR3 length equals 16 residues.

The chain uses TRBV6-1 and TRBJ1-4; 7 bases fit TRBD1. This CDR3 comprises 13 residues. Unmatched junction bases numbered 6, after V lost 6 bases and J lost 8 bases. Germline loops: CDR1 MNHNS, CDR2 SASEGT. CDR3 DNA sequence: TGTGCCAGCAGGAGGGGGCTCGACGAAAAACTGTTTTTT. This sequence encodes CASRRGLDEKLFF.

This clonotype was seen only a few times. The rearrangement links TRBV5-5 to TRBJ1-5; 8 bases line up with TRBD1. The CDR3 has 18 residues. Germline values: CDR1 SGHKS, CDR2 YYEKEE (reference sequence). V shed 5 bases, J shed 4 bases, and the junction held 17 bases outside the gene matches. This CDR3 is CASSYGQGRISANQPQHF. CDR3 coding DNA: TGTGCCAGCAGTTACGGACAGGGTAGAATATCAGCAAATCAGCCCCAGCATTTT.

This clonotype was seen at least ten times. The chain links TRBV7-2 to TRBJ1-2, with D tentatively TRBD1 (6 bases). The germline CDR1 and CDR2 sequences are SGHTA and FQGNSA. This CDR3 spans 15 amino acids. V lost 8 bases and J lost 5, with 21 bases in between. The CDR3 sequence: CASGGVPGQGYGYTF. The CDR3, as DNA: TGTGCCAGCGGGGGCGTCCCGGGACAAGGGTATGGCTACACCTTC. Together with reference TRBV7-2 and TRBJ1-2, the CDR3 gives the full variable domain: GAGVSQSPSNKVTEKGKDVELRCDPISGHTALYWYRQSLGQGLEFLIYFQGNSAPDKSGLPSDRFSAERTGGSVSTLTIQRTQQEDSAVYLCASGGVPGQGYGYTFGSGTRLTVV.

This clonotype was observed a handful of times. CDR3 sequence (DNA): TGCGCCAGCAGCCAAGGACCCATGCGGAAAAACAATGAGCAGTTCTTC. Translating it yields CASSQGPMRKNNEQFF. The gene calls are TRBV4-1 and TRBJ2-1; no reliable D call. This CDR3 is built from 16 residues. CDR1 is MGHRA and CDR2 is YSYEKL in the germline V gene. Between the trimmed V and J ends, which lost 1 base and 5 bases, there was a span of 15 bases.

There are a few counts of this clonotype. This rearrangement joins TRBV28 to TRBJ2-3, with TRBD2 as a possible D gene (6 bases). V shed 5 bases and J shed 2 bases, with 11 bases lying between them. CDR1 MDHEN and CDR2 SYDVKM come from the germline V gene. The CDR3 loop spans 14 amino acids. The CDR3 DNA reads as TGTGCCAGCAGTCAATCGGGACTCACAGATACGCAGTATTTT. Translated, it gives CASSQSGLTDTQYF.